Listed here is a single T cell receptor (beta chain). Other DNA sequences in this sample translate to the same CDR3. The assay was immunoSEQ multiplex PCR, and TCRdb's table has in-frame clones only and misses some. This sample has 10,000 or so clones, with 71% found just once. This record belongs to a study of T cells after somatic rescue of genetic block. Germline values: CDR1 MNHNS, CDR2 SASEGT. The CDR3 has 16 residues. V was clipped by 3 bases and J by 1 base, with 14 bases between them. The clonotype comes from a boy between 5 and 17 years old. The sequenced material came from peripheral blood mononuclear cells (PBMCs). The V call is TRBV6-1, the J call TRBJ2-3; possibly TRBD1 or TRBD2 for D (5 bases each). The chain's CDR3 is CASSEAVQGGTDTQYF. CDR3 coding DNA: TGTGCCAGCAGTGAGGCAGTGCAGGGAGGCACAGATACGCAGTATTTT.